These 19 T cell receptor beta chains originate from one sample sequenced in a study of shared clonotypes between healthy human individuals. CD45RO-negative, CCR7-selected cells formed the naive CD8 fraction, which excluded terminally differentiated effector memory CD45RA+ cells. The protocol was immunoSEQ multiplex PCR, while the TCRdb copy is restricted to in-frame clones and leaves out a portion. The sample consists of around 2,000,000 clones, just under 95% of them appearing once. The sample comprised naive CD8+ T cells sorted from blood. The receptors shown here come from a man younger than 35 in good health.

This sequence joins TRBV4-1 and TRBJ2-7; TRBD1 matches 10 bases. The CDR3 is 14 amino acids. The V gene end was trimmed by 5 bases and the J gene end by 5 bases; junction bases not matched to a gene: 6. Germline V gene lookup returns CDR1 MGHRA and CDR2 YSYEKL. The CDR3 is CASSSRQGAHEQYF. For the CDR3, the DNA is TGCGCCAGCAGCTCTAGACAGGGGGCCCACGAGCAGTACTTC.

The chain joins TRBV6-1 to TRBJ2-3, with 10 bases that match TRBD1. V dropped 8 bases and J dropped 0; count of bases not matched to a gene: 5. The CDR3 extends over 15 amino acids. Germline values: CDR1 MNHNS, CDR2 SASEGT. CDR3 DNA sequence: TGTGCCAGCCCATGGACAGGGGGAAGCACAGATACGCAGTATTTT. This translates into CASPWTGGSTDTQYF.

The rearrangement links TRBV5-1 to TRBJ2-5, with 13 bases matching TRBD2. Germline lookup yields CDR1 SGHRS and CDR2 YFSETQ. The CDR3 covers 17 residues. J was trimmed by 1 base and V by 0 bases; bases with no gene match: 3. Written as DNA, the CDR3 is TGCGCCAGCAGCTTGGAACTAGCGGGGGGGATCCAAGAGACCCAGTACTTC. Its translation: CASSLELAGGIQETQYF.

The V call is TRBV29-1, the J call TRBJ1-2; 8 positions match TRBD1. The V and J ends lost 7 bases and 7 bases, in that order; junction bases with no gene match: 11. This CDR3 has 13 residues. Germline V gene sequence: CDR1 SQVTM, CDR2 ANQGSEA. CDR3: CSARAGDRGGYTF. CDR3 nucleotide sequence: TGCAGCGCTCGCGCAGGCGACAGGGGTGGCTACACCTTC.

For this clone: This same CDR3 is encoded by further DNA sequences in the sample. The chain links TRBV27 to TRBJ2-2; D tentatively fits TRBD1 or TRBD2 (5 bases each). The ends were cut back, 0 bases at V and 7 bases at J, with 9 bases in the middle. The CDR3 consists of 14 residues. CDR1 and CDR2 from the germline V gene are MNHEY and SMNVEV (reference sequence). The CDR3, as DNA: TGTGCCAGCAGTTTATCCCCAGGGAGCGGGGAGCTGTTTTTT. Amino acids: CASSLSPGSGELFF.

The gene calls are TRBV6-1 and TRBJ1-4, with D hard to call. The length of the CDR3 is 12 residues. Trimming took 3 bases from V and 8 from J, leaving 7 bases between them. CDR1 and CDR2 from the germline V gene are MNHNS and SASEGT. The CDR3 DNA reads as TGTGCCAGCAGTGACCTTTGGGAAAAACTGTTTTTT. Its translation is CASSDLWEKLFF.

The chain has TRBV28 and TRBJ2-7, with unresolved D. The CDR3 loop spans 14 amino acids. The V gene's germline CDR1 is MDHEN and CDR2 SYDVKM. V was cut by 5 bases and J by 2 bases, with 13 bases left in between. DNA of the CDR3: TGTGCCAGCAGTCCCCCCAGGCAGGCCTACGAGCAGTACTTC. Translation: CASSPPRQAYEQYF. The full variable domain, completed using reference TRBV28 and TRBJ2-7, is DVKVTQSSRYLVKRTGEKVFLECVQDMDHENMFWYRQDPGLGLRLIYFSYDVKMKEKGDIPEGYSVSREKKERFSLILESASTNQTSMYLCASSPPRQAYEQYFGPGTRLTVT.

The chain is built from TRBV25-1 and TRBJ1-1; maybe TRBD1 (6 bases). The V gene lost 5 bases and the J gene lost 8 bases, with 18 bases spanning the gap. The CDR3 has 14 amino acids. CDR1 and CDR2 (germline): MGHDK, SYGVNS. The CDR3 spells CASSRTAPIEEAFF. In DNA, the CDR3 is TGTGCCAGCAGTCGGACAGCGCCGATTGAGGAAGCTTTCTTT.

This chain uses TRBV4-3 with TRBJ2-1, with 12 positions matching TRBD1. The CDR3 sequence is 20 residues long. CDR1 is LGHNA, CDR2 YSLEER, per germline. The V and J ends lost 4 bases and 1 base, in that order; junction bases with no gene match: 14. The CDR3 region is CASSLSAGTGGGKSYNEQFF. The CDR3, as DNA: TGCGCCAGCAGCCTATCCGCCGGGACAGGGGGCGGAAAATCCTACAATGAGCAGTTCTTC.

The chain joins TRBV7-6 to TRBJ1-2; the match to TRBD1 covers 7 bases. V was pared by 5 bases and J by 4 bases, with 4 bases of the junction left unmatched. This CDR3 is built from 13 residues. In germline, CDR1 is SGHVS, CDR2 FNYEAQ. CDR3 in DNA: TGTGCCAGCAGCGACGGGACAGCCTATGGCTACACCTTC. This gives the protein CASSDGTAYGYTF.

The sample holds one count of this clone. The chain joins TRBV6-6 to TRBJ1-2; tentatively, D is TRBD1 (6 bases). Trimming left V 5 bases short and J 3 bases short, with 16 bases between. CDR1 MNHNY and CDR2 SVGAGI come from the germline V gene (reference sequence). The CDR3 spans 15 residues. Written as DNA, the CDR3 is TGTGCCAGCAGTGCGGGACACGGGATTGACTATGGCTACACCTTC. Amino acid sequence: CASSAGHGIDYGYTF.

The chain links TRBV7-3 to TRBJ1-3, with D perhaps matching TRBD1 (6 bases). The CDR3 extends over 13 amino acids. Germline CDR1 and CDR2: SGHTA and FQGTGA. Trimming took off 11 bases at V and 0 bases at J, with 11 bases between the two ends. CDR3 DNA sequence: TGTGCCTCAGAGGGGGACTCTGGAAACACCATATATTTT. Protein product: CASEGDSGNTIYF.

The chain couples TRBV6-1 to TRBJ1-5; TRBD1 matches 10 bases. The CDR3 loop spans 15 amino acids. J lost 6 bases, V lost 5 bases, and 7 bases had no gene match. Germline V gene sequence: CDR1 MNHNS, CDR2 SASEGT. The CDR3 sequence: CASSRRDRGFQPQHF. The CDR3 DNA is TGTGCCAGCAGTCGCCGGGACAGGGGATTTCAGCCCCAGCATTTT.

V is TRBV6-5 and J is TRBJ1-2; 8 bases fit TRBD1. The CDR3 is 16 amino acids. Germline CDR1 reads MNHEY; CDR2 reads SVGAGI. With 0 bases clipped from V and 5 bases from J, the junction kept 8 bases outside the gene matches. CDR3 DNA: TGTGCCAGCAGTTACTCGACAGGGGAGAGGAGGTATGGCTACACCTTC. It encodes CASSYSTGERRYGYTF.

The chain combines TRBV28 with TRBJ1-5, with 10 positions matching TRBD1. CDR3 length equals 18 residues. The germline V gene has CDR1 MDHEN and CDR2 SYDVKM. The junction had 14 bases not matched to a gene; V was cut back by 3 bases and J by 6 bases. Here the CDR3 DNA reads TGTGCCAGCAGTTTGGGGGAGTGGACAGGGGGACTGCGTCAGCCCCAGCATTTT. Protein: CASSLGEWTGGLRQPQHF.

This clone has just one count. The chain recombines TRBV7-8 with TRBJ1-5, with a tentative D call TRBD1 (5 bases). This CDR3 region has 14 residues. The V end was cut by 1 base, the J end by 5 bases, with 9 bases between. Germline CDR1 SGHVS, CDR2 FQNEAQ. The CDR3 loop is CASSLDRPDQPQHF. CDR3 in DNA: TGTGCCAGCAGCTTAGACAGGCCTGATCAGCCCCAGCATTTT.

With regard to this clone: This specimen includes other DNA sequences encoding the same CDR3. This chain uses TRBV13 with TRBJ2-7; TRBD2 matches at 10 bases. With 4 bases clipped from V and 2 bases from J, the junction kept 2 bases outside the gene matches. CDR1 is PRHDT, CDR2 FYEKMQ, per germline (reference sequence). This CDR3 has 14 residues. CDR3 in DNA: TGTGCCAGCAGCTCTAGCGGGAGCGCCTACGAGCAGTACTTC. It is translated as CASSSSGSAYEQYF.

Concerning this clone: Other DNA sequences in this specimen translate into the identical CDR3. J is TRBJ2-1 and V is TRBV9; a possible D gene is TRBD2 (5 bases). The CDR3 sequence is 15 residues long. Germline V CDR1 and CDR2: SGDLS, YYNGEE. V was cut by 2 bases and J by 3 bases, with 12 bases left in between. The CDR3 loop reads CASSVEGEGYNEQFF. The CDR3, as DNA: TGTGCCAGCAGCGTTGAAGGAGAGGGCTACAATGAGCAGTTCTTC.

Points on this clone: The junction departs from the called germline gene at one end, perhaps through a read error. The chain joins TRBV7-7 to TRBJ1-1, with D uncertain. From germline, CDR1 is SSHAT and CDR2 FNYEAQ (reference sequence). This CDR3 contains 13 residues. DNA of the CDR3: TGTGCTAGCAGCCCCCGACATAACACTGAAGCTTTCTTT. Protein product: CASSPRHNTEAFF.